These T cell receptor beta chains were read from a single sample in a study of PD-L1 blockade in urothelial cancer. Method: immunoSEQ multiplex PCR; TCRdb's copy keeps in-frame clones and lacks some. The top ten clones hold 9.4% of a sample with more than 75,000 clones, roughly 90% of them seen once. This sample comprised PBMCs, obtained around atezolizumab (anti-PD-L1) treatment. The receptors were sampled from a man between 60 and 70 years old with urothelial cancer. The CDR3 runs from the conserved cysteine through the conserved F or W. A D gene is named only where the DNA matches it firmly. For some rows the clone size is stated as once, few or many, or as a class when expanded; others skip it.

clone size	V gene	J gene	D gene	CDR3 protein	CDR3 DNA
NA	TRBV2	TRBJ2-1	TRBD2	CASIGTSGRVEQFF	TGTGCCAGCATCGGGACTAGCGGGAGGGTTGAGCAGTTCTTC
NA	TRBV30	TRBJ2-5	NA	CAWSVGAGRLQTQYF	TGTGCCTGGAGTGTAGGGGCAGGGCGGTTACAGACCCAGTACTTC
once	TRBV19	TRBJ1-5	TRBD1	CASSQTGGNQPQHF	TGTGCCAGTAGCCAGACAGGGGGCAATCAGCCCCAGCATTTT
NA	TRBV5-4	TRBJ2-7	NA	CASSLEAGPYEQYF	TGTGCCAGCAGCTTGGAGGCAGGGCCCTACGAGCAGTACTTC
NA	TRBV6-5	TRBJ1-5	NA	CASSYRENQPQHF	TGTGCCAGCAGTTATAGGGAGAATCAGCCCCAGCATTTT
NA	TRBV6-1	TRBJ1-5	NA	CASGPPQHF	TGTGCCAGCGGGCCGCCCCAGCATTTT
NA	TRBV7-6	TRBJ2-7	NA	CASSLLPGEQYF	TGTGCCAGCAGCTTATTGCCGGGAGAGCAGTACTTC
NA	TRBV7-3	TRBJ2-4	NA	CASSLTGQGRDIQYF	TGTGCCAGCAGCTTAACTGGGCAGGGCAGGGACATTCAGTACTTC
NA	TRBV5-1	TRBJ2-1	NA	CASSARVGNEQFF	TGCGCCAGCAGCGCCAGGGTGGGGAATGAGCAGTTCTTC
NA	TRBV5-8	TRBJ1-1	NA	CASTLDRLSAFF	TGTGCCAGCACCCTAGACAGGCTCTCGGCTTTCTTT
NA	TRBV7-6	TRBJ2-1	NA	CASSFGTLSYNEQFF	TGTGCCAGCAGCTTCGGGACTCTTTCCTACAATGAGCAGTTCTTC
NA	TRBV19	TRBJ1-2	NA	CASSIDTRWASYGYTF	TGTGCCAGTAGTATAGATACCCGGTGGGCGAGCTATGGCTACACCTTC
NA	TRBV5-1	TRBJ2-3	NA	CASSVDSSTDTQYF	TGCGCCAGCAGCGTGGACAGCAGCACAGATACGCAGTATTTT
NA	TRBV15	TRBJ1-1	NA	CATSREVHSYTEAFF	TGTGCCACCAGCAGAGAAGTTCATAGTTACACTGAAGCTTTCTTT
once	TRBV19	TRBJ1-1	NA	CASSRGTSNTEAFF	TGTGCCAGTAGCCGTGGGACATCGAACACTGAAGCTTTCTTT
NA	TRBV7-2	TRBJ2-2	NA	CASSSHGDTGELFF	TGTGCCAGCAGCTCCCACGGGGACACCGGGGAGCTGTTTTTT
NA	TRBV2	TRBJ1-5	TRBD1	CASRQGRDQPQHF	TGTGCCAGCAGACAGGGGCGGGATCAGCCCCAGCATTTT
NA	TRBV27	TRBJ2-3	TRBD1	CASSFSRGRDTQYF	TGTGCCAGCAGTTTCTCCAGGGGGCGGGATACGCAGTATTTT
NA	TRBV19	TRBJ1-6	NA	CASSRGGRNSPLHF	TGTGCCAGTAGTCGCGGCGGGCGTAATTCACCCCTCCACTTT
NA	TRBV2	TRBJ2-1	TRBD2	CASSQKRGINEQFF	TGTGCCAGCAGTCAAAAGCGGGGAATCAATGAGCAGTTCTTC
NA	TRBV6-6	TRBJ1-1	NA	CASSTELNTEAFF	TGTGCCAGCAGTACCGAGTTGAACACTGAAGCTTTCTTT
NA	TRBV7-2	TRBJ2-5	NA	CASSLGASLQETQYF	TGTGCCAGCAGCTTAGGGGCCAGCCTGCAAGAGACCCAGTACTTC
NA	TRBV5-1	TRBJ2-7	TRBD2	CASSSGTADDYEQYF	TGCGCCAGCAGCAGCGGGACGGCAGACGACTACGAGCAGTACTTC
NA	TRBV30	TRBJ2-7	NA	CAWSSAYEQYF	TGTGCCTGGAGTTCAGCGTACGAGCAGTACTTC
NA	TRBV10-1	TRBJ2-5	TRBD2	CASSESRGSTLETQYF	TGCGCCAGCAGTGAGTCGCGGGGGTCGACTCTAGAGACCCAGTACTTC
NA	TRBV2	TRBJ1-1	NA	CASRPEGPTEAFF	TGTGCCAGCAGGCCGGAGGGGCCAACTGAAGCTTTCTTT
few	TRBV7-6	TRBJ1-5	TRBD1	CASSATGTGNQPQHF	TGTGCCAGCAGCGCGACCGGGACAGGCAATCAGCCCCAGCATTTT
NA	TRBV5-1	TRBJ2-1	TRBD2	CASSLGGGYNEQFF	TGCGCCAGCAGCTTGGGGGGGGGCTACAATGAGCAGTTCTTC
NA	TRBV9	TRBJ2-7	TRBD2	CASSGLAGASYEQYF	TGTGCCAGCAGCGGACTAGCGGGGGCCTCCTACGAGCAGTACTTC
NA	TRBV2	TRBJ1-3	TRBD1	CASSEAGTGGSISGNTIYF	TGTGCCAGCAGTGAAGCGGGGACAGGGGGCTCGATAAGTGGAAACACCATATATTTT
NA	TRBV18	TRBJ2-7	NA	CASSQVGARYEQYF	TGTGCCAGCTCACAGGTCGGAGCGCGGTACGAGCAGTACTTC
NA	TRBV29-1	TRBJ2-3	TRBD2	CSVLSGGNTDTQYF	TGCAGCGTTCTTAGCGGGGGAAATACAGATACGCAGTATTTT
NA	TRBV2	TRBJ2-1	NA	CASSWGVDEQFF	TGTGCCAGCAGTTGGGGGGTTGATGAGCAGTTCTTC
once	TRBV19	TRBJ1-1	TRBD1	CASRDRGQNTEAFF	TGTGCCAGCCGGGACAGGGGACAGAACACTGAAGCTTTCTTT
NA	TRBV7-2	TRBJ2-3	NA	CASSMLNRGIDTQYF	TGTGCCAGCAGCATGCTGAATCGGGGGATAGATACGCAGTATTTT
NA	TRBV21-1	TRBJ2-7	NA	CASSTNRGPNEQYF	TGTGCCAGCAGCACGAACAGGGGTCCTAACGAGCAGTACTTC
NA	TRBV5-1	TRBJ2-5	TRBD2	CASSLGLAGEETQYF	TGCGCCAGCAGCTTGGGACTAGCGGGGGAAGAGACCCAGTACTTC
NA	TRBV30	TRBJ1-2	NA	CAWLQTEIYGYTF	TGTGCCTGGCTTCAGACAGAGATCTATGGCTACACCTTC
NA	TRBV7-3	TRBJ2-2	TRBD2	CASSPGTSGSFGELFF	TGTGCCAGCAGCCCCGGGACTAGCGGGAGTTTCGGGGAGCTGTTTTTT
NA	TRBV28	TRBJ1-1	TRBD1	CASSSGTGRSTEAFF	TGTGCCAGCAGTTCCGGGACAGGCCGGAGCACTGAAGCTTTCTTT
NA	TRBV5-1	TRBJ2-2	NA	CASSLGGSSGAGELFF	TGCGCCAGCAGCTTGGGGGGTTCATCAGGGGCCGGGGAGCTGTTTTTT
NA	TRBV4-2	TRBJ2-1	NA	CASSQDTWSSYNEQFF	TGTGCCAGCAGCCAAGACACGTGGAGCTCCTACAATGAGCAGTTCTTC
NA	TRBV28	TRBJ1-5	NA	CASSFPRGDQPQHF	TGTGCCAGCAGTTTTCCCCGGGGAGATCAGCCCCAGCATTTT
NA	TRBV5-1	TRBJ2-1	TRBD2	CASSLGTSPGRGEQFF	TGCGCCAGCAGCTTGGGGACTAGCCCTGGGCGGGGTGAGCAGTTCTTC
NA	TRBV4-2	TRBJ2-4	NA	CASSQDVVEGIAKNIQYF	TGTGCCAGCAGCCAAGATGTCGTGGAGGGGATAGCCAAAAACATTCAGTACTTC
NA	TRBV6-4	TRBJ1-1	NA	CASREGSGANTEAFF	TGTGCCAGCAGGGAGGGGAGTGGGGCGAACACTGAAGCTTTCTTT
NA	TRBV7-8	TRBJ2-1	NA	CASSSGTINNEQFF	TGTGCCAGCAGCTCCGGGACAATAAACAATGAGCAGTTCTTC
once	TRBV4-3	TRBJ2-3	TRBD2	CASSQEFISGGAIAQYF	TGCGCCAGCAGCCAAGAATTTATTAGCGGGGGGGCCATTGCGCAGTATTTT
NA	TRBV5-8	TRBJ2-1	NA	CASSLGLSSYNEQFF	TGTGCCAGCAGCCTGGGACTGAGCTCCTACAATGAGCAGTTCTTC
few	TRBV5-1	TRBJ2-1	NA	CASSLVGGTTYNEQFF	TGCGCCAGCAGCTTGGTGGGCGGGACGACCTACAATGAGCAGTTCTTC
NA	TRBV6-4	TRBJ2-7	TRBD1	CASSRVVTGTGTLAGYF	TGTGCCAGCAGTCGTGTTGTCACCGGGACAGGGACTCTCGCCGGGTACTTC
NA	TRBV11-2	TRBJ2-7	TRBD2	CASRALAGGSHYEQYF	TGTGCCAGCAGAGCCTTAGCGGGGGGTTCTCACTACGAGCAGTACTTC
NA	TRBV29-1	TRBJ2-1	NA	CSVKRKQQFF	TGCAGCGTCAAGCGGAAACAGCAGTTCTTC
once	TRBV5-8	TRBJ1-4	NA	CASSHWRGIEKLFF	TGTGCCAGCAGCCATTGGCGGGGGATTGAAAAACTGTTTTTT